The TCR beta chain under discussion was sequenced for a study of monozygotic twins with inflammatory bowel disease. The CDR3 runs to 13 residues. Germline CDR1 and CDR2: GTSNPN and SVGIG (reference sequence). Collection of a roughly 2.4 ml blood sample took place per donor. For each CDR3 protein, TCRdb gives one entry from its re-call of the 5' RACE reads, without DNA. The sample has 420,000 or so distinct CDR3 sequences; the top ten hold under 3%. This receptor was identified in a human donor with ulcerative colitis or Crohn's disease, or a healthy co-twin of an affected twin (not recorded which). The J gene is TRBJ2-2, the V gene TRBV30. The specimen was blood. The CDR3 loop is CAWSSVGTGELFF.